These T cell receptor beta chains were read from a single sample in a study of blood T cell repertoires in COVID-19. Some clones are missing from TCRdb's copy, which holds only in-frame ones; the method was immunoSEQ multiplex PCR. Of around 33,000 clones listed, about 90% are singletons. Source material: peripheral blood. The receptors originated from a man older than 75 with acute or convalescent COVID-19. CDR3s include the opening cysteine and the closing phenylalanine or tryptophan. D genes are given only for firm matches. A row's size may be missing; if present it is once, few, many or a size class.

D gene | J gene | V gene | clone size | CDR3 DNA | CDR3 protein
TRBD2 | TRBJ2-6 | TRBV19 | . | TGTGCCAGTAGGCGGGGGATCAGCTCTGGGGCCAACGTCCTGACTTTC | CASRRGISSGANVLTF
TRBD2 | TRBJ2-1 | TRBV10-1 | . | TGCGCCAGCAGTGAGCCCCATCTAGCGGGGGCAATCTACAATGAGCAGTTCTTC | CASSEPHLAGAIYNEQFF
. | TRBJ1-3 | TRBV11-2 | . | TGTGCCAGCAGCTTAGAACGAGCGAACACCATATATTTT | CASSLERANTIYF
. | TRBJ2-2 | TRBV11-3 | once | TGTGCCAGCAGCTTACGACACGGGGAGCTGTTTTTT | CASSLRHGELFF
TRBD1 | TRBJ2-7 | TRBV10-2 | . | TGCGCCAGCAGTGTTGGGGACAGGTGGACCTACGAGCAGTACTTC | CASSVGDRWTYEQYF
TRBD1 | TRBJ2-7 | TRBV10-3 | . | TGTGCCATCAGTGAGAACAGGGGTCAATCCTACGAGCAGTACTTC | CAISENRGQSYEQYF
TRBD1 | TRBJ1-1 | TRBV7-9 | . | TGTGCCAGCAGCGCACAGGGGGGGAACACTGAAGCTTTCTTT | CASSAQGGNTEAFF
. | TRBJ1-2 | TRBV19 | . | TGTGCCAGTAGTATAGACGGAATGGGGCCTCACGATGGCTACACCTTC | CASSIDGMGPHDGYTF
TRBD1 | TRBJ1-5 | TRBV6-5 | . | TGTGCCAGCAGGGGACAGGCCGAGGTAAATCAGCCCCAGCATTTT | CASRGQAEVNQPQHF
TRBD1 | TRBJ1-4 | TRBV18 | . | TGTGCCAGCTCATCACAGGGGGCGCTTGTTGAAAAACTGTTTTTT | CASSSQGALVEKLFF
. | TRBJ1-1 | TRBV19 | . | TGTGCCACCAAGGTTGGCAGGGGCGCCGTGAACACTGAAGCTTTCTTT | CATKVGRGAVNTEAFF
. | TRBJ1-1 | TRBV28 | . | TGTGCCAGCACCCATAACACTGAAGCTTTCTTT | CASTHNTEAFF
TRBD1 | TRBJ2-3 | TRBV24-1 | . | TGTGCCACCAGTGATCTACAGGGGGGAACAGATACGCAGTATTTT | CATSDLQGGTDTQYF
. | TRBJ1-5 | TRBV2 | few | TGTGCCAGCAGTGTTGCGGGGAGTCTGCTTAGCAATCAGCCCCAGCATTTT | CASSVAGSLLSNQPQHF
. | TRBJ2-7 | TRBV18 | . | TGTGCCAGCTCACCAGGGTCAGGACTTGACGAGCAGTACTTC | CASSPGSGLDEQYF
. | TRBJ1-1 | TRBV6-5 | . | TGTGCCAGCAGCCCCCACTATGAAGCTTTCTTT | CASSPHYEAFF
TRBD2 | TRBJ2-2 | TRBV27 | . | TGTGCCAGCAGTTTAAGGGCAGGTGCCCTTGGCGGGGGAACCGGGGAGCTGTTTTTT | CASSLRAGALGGGTGELFF
TRBD1 | TRBJ2-7 | TRBV7-3 | . | TGTGCCAGCAGCCCCGGGACAGGGGGTTCCTACGAGCAGTACTTC | CASSPGTGGSYEQYF
. | TRBJ1-2 | TRBV5-1 | . | TGCGCCAGCAGCCCTTTAGGAGGGGTCTATGGCTACACCTTC | CASSPLGGVYGYTF
TRBD1 | TRBJ2-5 | TRBV15 | . | TGTGCCACCAGCAATTCCGGGACAGGGGGAGAGACCCAGTACTTC | CATSNSGTGGETQYF
. | TRBJ2-1 | TRBV24-1 | . | TGTGCCACCAGTGATTTAGGGGCTAGTAGCAACAATGAGCAGTTCTTC | CATSDLGASSNNEQFF
. | TRBJ1-1 | TRBV18 | . | TGTGCCAGCTCACCACTCGGTCAGGGTAGCACTGAAGCTTTCTTT | CASSPLGQGSTEAFF
TRBD1 | TRBJ1-4 | TRBV14 | . | TGTGCCAGCAGCCAAGTTCCTACAGGGGTATCAAATGAAAAACTGTTTTTT | CASSQVPTGVSNEKLFF
. | TRBJ1-1 | TRBV6-5 | . | TGTGCCAGCAGCCTTTTGACAGGTACCCCTGAAGCTTTCTTT | CASSLLTGTPEAFF
TRBD1 | TRBJ2-1 | TRBV5-1 | . | TGCGCCAGCAGCTTCGGGACAGGGGGGAGCTGGGAGCAGTTCTTC | CASSFGTGGSWEQFF
TRBD2 | TRBJ2-1 | TRBV7-8 | few | TGTGCCAGCAGCTTAGCGGGAGCGGGGGTTTCGTTCTTC | CASSLAGAGVSFF
. | TRBJ1-1 | TRBV10-3 | . | TGTGCCATCGGGGGCAGGGATGACACTGAAGCTTTCTTT | CAIGGRDDTEAFF
. | TRBJ2-3 | TRBV18 | . | TGTGCCAGCTCCCCCAAGGGACTGAGCACAGATACGCAGTATTTT | CASSPKGLSTDTQYF
. | TRBJ1-4 | TRBV19 | once | TGTGCCAGTAGTTACCAGGGGAACCTGGTCGAAAAACTGTTTTTT | CASSYQGNLVEKLFF
. | TRBJ1-1 | TRBV12-3/TRBV12-4 | . | TGTGCCAGCAGAGCGACAGGAAACACTGAAGCTTTCTTT | CASRATGNTEAFF
. | TRBJ2-7 | TRBV3-1/TRBV3-2 | . | TGTGCCAGCAGCCCCCGAGGCCACGAGCAGTACTTC | CASSPRGHEQYF
. | TRBJ2-7 | TRBV5-6 | hyperexpanded | TGTGCCAGCAGCTCCACGGACACCTGGCCCTACGAGCAGTACTTC | CASSSTDTWPYEQYF
TRBD1 | TRBJ2-7 | TRBV25-1 | once | TGTGCCAGCATCGGACAGGGTTGGTACGAGCAGTACTTC | CASIGQGWYEQYF
. | TRBJ2-7 | TRBV11-2 | . | TGTGCCAGCAGCTTAGGGGACTCCGTGTTACAGGAGCAGTACTTC | CASSLGDSVLQEQYF
. | TRBJ1-2 | TRBV14 | . | TGTGCCAGCAGCCAAAGTAGCAGACTCTATGGCTACACCTTC | CASSQSSRLYGYTF
TRBD2 | TRBJ2-7 | TRBV3-1/TRBV3-2 | . | TGTGCCAGCAGCCCTATAGCGGGGAGCTCCTACGAGCAGTACTTC | CASSPIAGSSYEQYF
TRBD1 | TRBJ1-1 | TRBV27 | . | TGTGCCAGCTCAACAGGGGGGGGTCCTGAAGCTTTCTTT | CASSTGGGPEAFF
. | TRBJ1-1 | TRBV3-1/TRBV3-2 | once | TGTGCCAGCAGCCAAGACGCGTATATGAACACTGAAGCTTTCTTT | CASSQDAYMNTEAFF
. | TRBJ2-2 | TRBV5-1 | . | TGCGCCAGCAGCTTAGCCGAGGGAAACACCGGGGAGCTGTTTTTT | CASSLAEGNTGELFF
TRBD2 | TRBJ2-3 | TRBV10-1 | once | TGCGCCAGCAGTGAGCACCGGAGGACTAGAGAAGGTACAGATACGCAGTATTTT | CASSEHRRTREGTDTQYF